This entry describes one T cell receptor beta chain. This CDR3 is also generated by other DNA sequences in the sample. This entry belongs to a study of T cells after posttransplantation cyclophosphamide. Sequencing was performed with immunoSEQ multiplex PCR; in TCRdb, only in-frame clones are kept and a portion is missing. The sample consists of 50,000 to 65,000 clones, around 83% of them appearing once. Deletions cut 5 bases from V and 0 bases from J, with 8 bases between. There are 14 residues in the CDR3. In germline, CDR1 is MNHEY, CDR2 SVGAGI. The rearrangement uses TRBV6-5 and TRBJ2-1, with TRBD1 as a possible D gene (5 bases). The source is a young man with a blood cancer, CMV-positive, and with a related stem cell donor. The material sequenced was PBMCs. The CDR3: CASSRQSSYNEQFF. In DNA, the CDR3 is TGTGCCAGCAGTCGACAGAGCTCCTACAATGAGCAGTTCTTC.